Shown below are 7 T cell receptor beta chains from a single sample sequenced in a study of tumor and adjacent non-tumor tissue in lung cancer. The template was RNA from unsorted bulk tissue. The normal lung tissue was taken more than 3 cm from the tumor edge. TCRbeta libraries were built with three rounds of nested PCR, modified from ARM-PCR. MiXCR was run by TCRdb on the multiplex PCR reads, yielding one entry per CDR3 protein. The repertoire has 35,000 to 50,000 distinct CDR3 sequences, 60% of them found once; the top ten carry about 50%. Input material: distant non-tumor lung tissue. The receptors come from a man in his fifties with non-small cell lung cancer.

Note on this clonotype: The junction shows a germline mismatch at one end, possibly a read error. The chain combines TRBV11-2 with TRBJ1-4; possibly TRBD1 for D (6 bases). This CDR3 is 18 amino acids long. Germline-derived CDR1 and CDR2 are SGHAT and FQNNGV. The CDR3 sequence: CVSSQPVYEQGLNEKLFF. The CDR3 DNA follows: TGTGTCAGCAGCCAACCCGTTTATGAACAGGGACTTAATGAAAAACTGTTTTTT. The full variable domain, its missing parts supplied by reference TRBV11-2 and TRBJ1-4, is EAGVAQSPRYKIIEKRQSVAFWCNPISGHATLYWYQQILGQGPKLLIQFQNNGVVDDSQLPKDRFSAERLKGVDSTLKIQPAKLEDSAVYLCVSSQPVYEQGLNEKLFFGSGTQLSVL.

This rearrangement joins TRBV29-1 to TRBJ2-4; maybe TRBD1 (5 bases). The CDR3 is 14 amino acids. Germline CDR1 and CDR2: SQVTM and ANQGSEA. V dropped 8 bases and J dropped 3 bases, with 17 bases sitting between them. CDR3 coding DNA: TGCAGCATCAACGCAGGGATTGGCAAAAACATTCAGTACTTC. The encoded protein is CSINAGIGKNIQYF.

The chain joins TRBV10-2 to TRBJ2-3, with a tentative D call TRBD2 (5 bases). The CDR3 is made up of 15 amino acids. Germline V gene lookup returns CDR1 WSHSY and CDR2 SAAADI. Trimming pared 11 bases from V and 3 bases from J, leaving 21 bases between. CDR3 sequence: CAASESSEGTDTQYF. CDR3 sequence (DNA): TGCGCCGCCAGTGAGTCGTCAGAGGGAACAGATACGCAGTATTTT.

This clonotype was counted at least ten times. The CDR3 DNA is TGTGCCAGCAGTTACGGACAGCCGAACACTGAAGCTTTCTTT. Encoded protein: CASSYGQPNTEAFF. The chain carries TRBV6-6 and TRBJ1-1, with D perhaps matching TRBD1 (6 bases). CDR3 length equals 14 residues. Trimming removed 2 bases at V and 1 base at J, with 8 bases between. Germline V gene sequence: CDR1 MNHNY, CDR2 SVGAGI (reference sequence).

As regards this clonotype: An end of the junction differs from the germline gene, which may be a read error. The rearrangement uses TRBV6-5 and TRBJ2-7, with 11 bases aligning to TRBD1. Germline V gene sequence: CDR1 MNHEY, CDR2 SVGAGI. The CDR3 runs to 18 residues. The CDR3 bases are TGTACCAGCAGTTGCTCTGCTAGTACCGGGACAGGGGGCTACGAGCAGTACTTC. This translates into CTSSCSASTGTGGYEQYF.

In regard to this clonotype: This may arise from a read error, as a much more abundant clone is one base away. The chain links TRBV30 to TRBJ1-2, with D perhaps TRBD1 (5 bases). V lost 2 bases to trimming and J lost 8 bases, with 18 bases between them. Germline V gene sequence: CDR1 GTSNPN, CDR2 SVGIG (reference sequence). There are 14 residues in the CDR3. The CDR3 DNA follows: TGTGCCTGGAGTTGGGGGAGGGGACCGCTAGGCTACACCTTC. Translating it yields CAWSWGRGPLGYTF.

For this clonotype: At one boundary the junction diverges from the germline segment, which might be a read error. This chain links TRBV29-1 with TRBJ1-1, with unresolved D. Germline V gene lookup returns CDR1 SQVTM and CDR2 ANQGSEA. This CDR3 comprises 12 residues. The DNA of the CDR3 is TGCAGCGTTGGGCAGTCGAACACTGAAACTTTCTTT. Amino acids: CSVGQSNTETFF.